The clone carrying this TCR beta chain was recorded only once. What it recognizes is unknown. Focal radiation plus CTLA-4 blockade with ipilimumab was given to patients with chemo-refractory metastatic non-small-cell lung cancer. The CDR3 totals 15 residues. CDR1 MNHNS and CDR2 SASEGT come from the germline V gene. V lost 0 bases and J 10 bases, leaving 17 bases between the germline ends. This sample was included in a study of radiotherapy plus CTLA-4 blockade in lung cancer. The data were produced by immunoSEQ multiplex PCR, yet TCRdb's version contains in-frame clones alone and is incomplete. Among about 99,000 clones listed, around nine tenths were seen once. Study-wide findings and caveats: Once radiotherapy plus ipilimumab had been given, TCR clones derived from tumor expanded in blood.

The V gene is TRBV6-1, the J gene TRBJ2-3, with D perhaps TRBD1 (6 bases). This material consisted of peripheral blood, taken from a patient treated with radiotherapy plus ipilimumab. The TCR was taken from a human donor with non-small cell lung cancer that progressed on radiotherapy plus ipilimumab. CDR3 DNA: TGTGCCAGCAGTGAAGCGGAAACAGGGTCCGTTCCGCAGTATTTT. It specifies CASSEAETGSVPQYF.